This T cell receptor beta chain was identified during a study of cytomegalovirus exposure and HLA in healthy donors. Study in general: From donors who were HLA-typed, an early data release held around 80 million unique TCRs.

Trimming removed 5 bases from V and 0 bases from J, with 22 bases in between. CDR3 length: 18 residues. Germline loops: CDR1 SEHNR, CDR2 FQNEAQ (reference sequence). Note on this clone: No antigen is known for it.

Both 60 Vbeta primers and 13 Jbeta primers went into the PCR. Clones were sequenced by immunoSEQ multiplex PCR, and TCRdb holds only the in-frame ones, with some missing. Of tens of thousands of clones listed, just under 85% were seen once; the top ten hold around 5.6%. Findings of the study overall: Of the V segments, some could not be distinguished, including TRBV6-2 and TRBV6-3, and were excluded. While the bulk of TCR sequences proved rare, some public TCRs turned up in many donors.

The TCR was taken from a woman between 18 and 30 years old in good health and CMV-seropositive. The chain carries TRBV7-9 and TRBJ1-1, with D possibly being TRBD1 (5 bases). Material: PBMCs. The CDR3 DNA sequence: TGTGCCAGCAGCGCCATGTCGTTGCTTGCAGGGATGAACACTGAAGCTTTCTTT. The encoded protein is CASSAMSLLAGMNTEAFF.